This is a list of T cell receptor beta chains from one sample in a study of T-cell reconstitution after alpha-beta-depleted transplantation in children. One entry per CDR3 protein, called by TCRdb with MiXCR from the PCR reads. This table holds about 980,000 distinct CDR3 sequences, about 29% found once. Sample: PBMCs, mostly from graft donor cells, taken 360 days after TCRalphabeta/CD19-depleted stem cell transplant. These receptors were taken from a boy under two years old who had a stem cell transplant for SCID, so the T cells may come from the graft donor. CDR3s include the opening cysteine and the closing phenylalanine or tryptophan. The order of the fields is J gene, D gene, V gene, clone size, CDR3 DNA, CDR3 protein. The D gene is left open where the match is weak. Clone size is given for some rows only: seen once, a few or many times, or a class if the clone is expanded.

TRBJ2-4 | TRBD1 | TRBV12-3/TRBV12-4 | - | TGTGCCAGCAGTTTTCGACAGGGGGCAGACATTCAGTACTTC | CASSFRQGADIQYF
TRBJ2-3 | TRBD2 | TRBV20-1 | few | TGCAGTGCTAGTCTTGCAGCGGGGGGCGGAGATACGCAGTATTTT | CSASLAAGGGDTQYF
TRBJ2-3 | TRBD2 | TRBV10-3 | - | TGTGCCATCAGTGAGGGACTAGCGCGCACAGATACGCAGTATTTT | CAISEGLARTDTQYF
TRBJ2-1 | - | TRBV5-1 | - | TGCGCCAGCAGCTTAATTCTAGCGAGCTCCTACAATGAGCAGTTCTTC | CASSLILASSYNEQFF
TRBJ2-2 | - | TRBV10-2 | few | TGCGCCAGCAACAGTCCAACCGGGGAGCTGTTTTTT | CASNSPTGELFF
TRBJ2-5 | TRBD1 | TRBV6-5 | few | TGTGCCAGCAGCCGTCTTGGGACAGGGGGAGAGACCCAGTACTTC | CASSRLGTGGETQYF
TRBJ2-5 | - | TRBV15 | - | TGTGCCACCAGCAGAGATCGTGATGGCGGAGAGACCCAGTACTTC | CATSRDRDGGETQYF
TRBJ1-1 | - | TRBV19 | - | TGTGCCAGTAGTATAGATAGAGGGGCTGAAGCTTTCTTT | CASSIDRGAEAFF
TRBJ2-3 | - | TRBV28 | many | TGTGCCAGTACCGGGAAAGCAAAATGGGATACGCAGTATTTT | CASTGKAKWDTQYF
TRBJ2-3 | - | TRBV11-2 | - | TGTGCCAGCAGCTTAGTTCTCCCCGGCGGAGGGGCGCAGTATTTT | CASSLVLPGGGAQYF
TRBJ2-2 | TRBD1 | TRBV14 | - | TGTGCCAGCAGCCGGGACAGGGTTGCGAACACCGGGGAGCTGTTTTTT | CASSRDRVANTGELFF
TRBJ2-7 | TRBD1 | TRBV5-6 | - | TGTGCCAGCAGCCGCGGACAGGGGGAACGGGAGCAGTACTTC | CASSRGQGEREQYF
TRBJ1-2 | - | TRBV5-1 | - | TGCGCCAGCAGTTACTACAGGAGTGGGGCTTATGGCTACACCTTC | CASSYYRSGAYGYTF
TRBJ2-2 | - | TRBV12-3/TRBV12-4 | - | TGTGCCAGCAGTTTCGGCGATTGGGGGGAGCTGTTTTTT | CASSFGDWGELFF
TRBJ2-4 | - | TRBV7-2 | - | TGTGCCAGCAGCTTGGACGGGCGTGTACGAGCGTACTTC | CASSLDGRVRAYF
TRBJ2-1 | - | TRBV9 | - | TGTGCCAGCAGCCCTCACAGGGTAGTGTACAATGAGCAGTTCTTC | CASSPHRVVYNEQFF